This entry lists 25 T cell receptor beta chains sequenced from one sample in a study of blood T cell repertoires in COVID-19. Profiling relied on immunoSEQ multiplex PCR, and the TCRdb table lists in-frame clones only, not all of them. The sample yields approximately 490,000 clones, approximately 91% seen once. Sequencing was performed on PBMCs or T cells enriched from blood (not recorded which). These receptors were taken from a woman in her fifties or sixties who had recovered from COVID-19.

The chain uses TRBV3-1 (or the pseudogene TRBV3-2) and TRBJ2-6; D call uncertain. Germline assignment: CDR1 LGHDT and CDR2 YNNKEL (reference sequence). Trimming took 1 base from V and 1 from J, leaving 8 bases between them. The CDR3 totals 16 residues. CDR3 coding DNA: TGTGCCAGCAGCCAAGCACTTCCTTCTGGGGCCAACGTCCTGACTTTC. Amino acids: CASSQALPSGANVLTF.

The genes are TRBV18 and TRBJ2-2; D might be TRBD1 (5 bases). Germline loops: CDR1 KGHSH, CDR2 LQKENI. This CDR3 is built from 15 residues. The germline V and J ends were trimmed by 3 bases and 4 bases, with 12 bases remaining between them. The CDR3 sequence: CASSPSQGITGELFF. Written as DNA, the CDR3 is TGTGCCAGCTCACCTTCCCAGGGTATCACCGGGGAGCTGTTTTTT.

This sequence joins TRBV4-1 and TRBJ2-7, with TRBD1 matching over 7 bases. The ends lost 3 bases at V and 7 bases at J; junction bases unmatched: 12. CDR3 length: 15 residues. CDR1 and CDR2 from the germline V gene are MGHRA and YSYEKL. The CDR3 nucleotides read TGCGCCAGCAGCCAGTTACAGGGGCACCTATCGGAGCAGTACTTC. It encodes CASSQLQGHLSEQYF.

A word on this clone: The sample contains more than one DNA sequence encoding this CDR3. The chain links TRBV3-1 (or the pseudogene TRBV3-2) to TRBJ1-2; D is ambiguous. Trimming stripped 4 bases from V and 1 base from J, with 7 bases between. CDR1 and CDR2 (germline): LGHDT, YNNKEL (reference sequence). The CDR3 consists of 13 residues. The CDR3 sequence: CASSLTVNYGYTF. CDR3 sequence (DNA): TGTGCCAGCAGCCTCACTGTTAACTATGGCTACACCTTC.

This clone has just one count. This chain connects TRBV11-2 to TRBJ1-1; 8 bases are a match to TRBD1. The ends lost 3 bases at V and 4 bases at J; junction bases unmatched: 7. The CDR3 contains 15 residues. In germline, CDR1 is SGHAT, CDR2 FQNNGV. The CDR3 nucleotides are TGTGCCAGCAGCTTGAGGACAGGGATGCCCACTGAAGCTTTCTTT. This codes for CASSLRTGMPTEAFF.

The chain employs TRBV28 and TRBJ2-7; 12 positions agree with TRBD2. Germline V gene data show CDR1 as MDHEN and CDR2 as SYDVKM. J gave up 1 base and V 7 bases, and 8 bases lay outside the gene matches. The CDR3 is 16 residues long. The DNA for the CDR3 is TGTGCCAGCACCCTTGCCGGACTAGCGGGGTCCTACGAGCAGTACTTC. Translating gives CASTLAGLAGSYEQYF.

Only a few counts were recorded for this clone. CDR3 residues: CASSSRTGKTEAFF. In nucleotides, the CDR3 is TGCGCCAGCAGCTCCCGGACAGGGAAGACTGAAGCTTTCTTT. The chain couples TRBV5-1 to TRBJ1-1; TRBD1 aligns across 8 bases. This CDR3 comprises 14 residues. CDR1 and CDR2 (germline): SGHRS, YFSETQ. After removal of 3 bases from V and 5 bases from J, the junction contained 6 bases not matched to a gene.

The chain recombines TRBV7-8 with TRBJ1-5; 9 nucleotides match TRBD1. Germline V gene data show CDR1 as SGHVS and CDR2 as FQNEAQ. This CDR3 contains 14 residues. V lost 4 bases and J lost 5; bases outside the gene matches: 3. CDR3 residues: CASSSRDRDQPQHF. CDR3 bases: TGTGCCAGCAGCTCCCGGGACAGGGATCAGCCCCAGCATTTT.

This chain connects TRBV24-1 to TRBJ2-2; possible D gene TRBD1, 5 bases. Germline V gives CDR1 KGHDR, CDR2 SFDVKD. There are 15 residues in the CDR3. V was trimmed by 5 bases and J by 4 bases, leaving 13 bases between them. Written as DNA, the CDR3 is TGTGCCACCAGTGTCGCGACAGAATTCACCGGGGAGCTGTTTTTT. This codes for CATSVATEFTGELFF.

This clone was seen a handful of times. The rearrangement links TRBV19 to TRBJ1-5; 7 nucleotides align to TRBD1. The CDR3 length is 15 residues. The junction had 15 bases not matched to a gene; V was cut back by 9 bases and J by 7 bases. Germline V gives CDR1 LNHDA, CDR2 SQIVND (reference sequence). CDR3 bases: TGTGCCAGCAATCCGAGAGGACAGGCCAGGCAGCCCCAGCATTTT. Its translation is CASNPRGQARQPQHF.

The rearrangement joins TRBV28 to TRBJ1-5; TRBD1 might be the D (6 bases). Germline CDR1 MDHEN, CDR2 SYDVKM. CDR3 size: 14 residues. V shed 3 bases and J shed 3 bases, with 9 bases lying between them. Here the CDR3 reads CASSLTGYNQPQHF. The CDR3 DNA is TGTGCCAGCAGTTTGACAGGATACAATCAGCCCCAGCATTTT.

The chain is built from TRBV19 and TRBJ2-1; the match to TRBD1 covers 7 bases. The ends lost 7 bases at V and 3 bases at J; junction bases unmatched: 12. The germline V gene encodes CDR1 LNHDA and CDR2 SQIVND (reference sequence). The length of the CDR3 is 16 residues. This CDR3 reads CASTDVGTEHYNEQFF. The CDR3 DNA sequence: TGTGCCAGTACCGATGTCGGGACAGAGCACTACAATGAGCAGTTCTTC.

V usage is TRBV27 and J usage is TRBJ1-1; 9 positions match TRBD1. The CDR3 spans 19 residues. The junction had 15 bases not matched to a gene; V was cut back by 4 bases and J by 0 bases. Germline V gene lookup returns CDR1 MNHEY and CDR2 SMNVEV (reference sequence). CDR3 nucleotides: TGTGCCAGCAGTTCCGGTTACAGGGGGCTATGGCCTATGAACACTGAAGCTTTCTTT. It translates to CASSSGYRGLWPMNTEAFF.

J is TRBJ1-2 and V is TRBV5-6; D is unclear. Between the trimmed V and J ends, which lost 4 bases and 10 bases, there was a span of 23 bases. Per germline, CDR1 SGHDT and CDR2 YYEEEE. This CDR3 comprises 15 residues. DNA of the CDR3: TGTGCCAGCAGCCCCCCCACAGTGCCGCATTTCGCCTACACCTTC. Its translation: CASSPPTVPHFAYTF.

In its sample, this clone was seen a few times. The chain combines TRBV11-3 with TRBJ1-2, with unresolved D. Trimming left V 5 bases short and J 0 bases short, with 13 bases between. Germline CDR1 and CDR2: SGHNT and YENEEA. This CDR3 region has 15 residues. The CDR3 region is CASSRPAEPNYGYTF. CDR3 DNA: TGTGCCAGCAGCCGGCCAGCGGAACCTAACTATGGCTACACCTTC.

The gene calls are TRBV5-5 and TRBJ2-1; TRBD2 matches at 8 bases. CDR3 length: 16 residues. Germline-derived CDR1 and CDR2 are SGHKS and YYEKEE (reference sequence). The trim removed 0 bases at V and 1 base at J, leaving 3 bases unmatched. CDR3 protein: CASSLDAGGSYNEQFF. As DNA, the CDR3 is TGTGCCAGCAGCTTGGACGCGGGGGGTTCCTACAATGAGCAGTTCTTC.

The chain carries TRBV2 and TRBJ2-5, with TRBD2 matching over 9 bases. After removal of 4 bases from V and 4 bases from J, the junction contained 13 bases not matched to a gene. This CDR3 contains 17 residues. Germline loops: CDR1 SNHLY, CDR2 FYNNEI. As DNA, the CDR3 is TGTGCCAGCAGTGTGTTGTCGCGCCTAGCGGGGCGAGAGACCCAGTACTTC. Translated: CASSVLSRLAGRETQYF.

The chain has TRBV7-2 and TRBJ2-5, with 9 bases identical to TRBD1. The CDR3 length is 15 residues. Per germline, CDR1 SGHTA and CDR2 FQGNSA. After removal of 7 bases from V and 2 bases from J, the junction contained 8 bases not matched to a gene. The chain's CDR3 is CASITGQGTQETQYF. The CDR3 coding sequence is TGTGCCAGCATCACGGGACAGGGAACACAAGAGACCCAGTACTTC.

The chain recombines TRBV6-4 with TRBJ1-5; TRBD1 matches at 11 bases. CDR1 is MRHNA and CDR2 is SNTAGT in the germline V gene. The length of the CDR3 is 17 residues. The V segment lost 9 bases and the J segment 0 bases; nucleotides outside the gene matches: 10. The CDR3 loop is CASFIRDRGYSNQPQHF. CDR3 DNA: TGTGCCAGTTTCATCCGGGACAGGGGGTATAGCAATCAGCCCCAGCATTTT.

CDR3 residues: CASSLPPSHNSPLHF. In nucleotides, the CDR3 is TGTGCCAGCAGCTTACCCCCATCCCATAATTCACCCCTCCACTTT. This chain links TRBV11-3 with TRBJ1-6; D unclear. From germline, CDR1 is SGHNT and CDR2 YENEEA. The CDR3 covers 15 residues. V lost 2 bases, J lost 5 bases, and 10 bases lay in between.

The gene calls are TRBV4-1 and TRBJ1-5, with D unresolved. Germline CDR1 reads MGHRA; CDR2 reads YSYEKL. Trimming removed 4 bases at V and 0 bases at J, with 10 bases between. The CDR3 is 15 residues long. The CDR3 DNA sequence: TGCGCCAGCAGCCGCGAGGGAGGTAGCAATCAGCCCCAGCATTTT. This sequence encodes CASSREGGSNQPQHF.

The rearrangement uses TRBV2 and TRBJ2-3; D perhaps matches TRBD2 (6 bases). This CDR3 spans 14 amino acids. In germline, CDR1 is SNHLY, CDR2 FYNNEI. Trimming cost V 6 bases and J 2 bases, with 12 bases left between them. The CDR3 coding sequence is TGTGCCAGCAGGCCGGGACTGTCCACAGATACGCAGTATTTT. Protein: CASRPGLSTDTQYF. The entire variable domain, with the rest obtained from reference TRBV2 and TRBJ2-3, is as follows: EPEVTQTPSHQVTQMGQEVILRCVPISNHLYFYWYRQILGQKVEFLVSFYNNEISEKSEIFDDQFSVERPDGSNFTLKIRSTKLEDSAMYFCASRPGLSTDTQYFGPGTRLTVL.

The chain links TRBV27 to TRBJ2-7; D possibly corresponds to TRBD1 (6 bases). Germline CDR1 MNHEY, CDR2 SMNVEV (reference sequence). V was clipped by 6 bases and J by 5 bases, with 14 bases between them. The CDR3 runs to 13 residues. The CDR3 region is CASSPRDIHEQYF. The CDR3 DNA is TGTGCCAGCAGCCCAAGGGACATCCACGAGCAGTACTTC.

Points on this clone: One end of the junction does not line up with germline, which may come from a read error. J is TRBJ2-1 and V is TRBV5-1, with 8 bases fitting TRBD2. Germline V gene lookup returns CDR1 SGHRS and CDR2 YFSETQ. This CDR3 is built from 15 residues. This CDR3 reads CATSWGGIAGIEQFF. The CDR3 DNA reads as TGCGCCACCAGCTGGGGGGGGATAGCGGGGATTGAGCAGTTCTTC.

The chain links TRBV20-1 to TRBJ2-7, with TRBD1 identical over 9 bases. The CDR3 contains 13 residues. The germline V gene encodes CDR1 DFQATT and CDR2 SNEGSKA (reference sequence). The junction had 5 bases not matched to a gene; V was cut back by 3 bases and J by 5 bases. DNA for the CDR3: TGCAGTGCTAGTCGGGGACAGGGCAACGAGCAGTACTTC. Amino acid sequence: CSASRGQGNEQYF.